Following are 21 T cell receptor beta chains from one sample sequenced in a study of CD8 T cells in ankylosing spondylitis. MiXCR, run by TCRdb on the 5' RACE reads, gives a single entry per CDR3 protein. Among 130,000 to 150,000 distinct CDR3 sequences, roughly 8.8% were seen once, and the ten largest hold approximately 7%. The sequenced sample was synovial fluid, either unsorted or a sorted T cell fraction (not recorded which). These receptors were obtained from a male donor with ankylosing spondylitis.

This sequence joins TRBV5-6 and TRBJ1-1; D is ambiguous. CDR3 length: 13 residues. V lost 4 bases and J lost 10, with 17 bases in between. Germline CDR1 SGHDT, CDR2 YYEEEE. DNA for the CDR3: TGTGCCAGCAGCGCCGGGGTCAGATCGGGAGCTTTCTTT. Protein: CASSAGVRSGAFF.

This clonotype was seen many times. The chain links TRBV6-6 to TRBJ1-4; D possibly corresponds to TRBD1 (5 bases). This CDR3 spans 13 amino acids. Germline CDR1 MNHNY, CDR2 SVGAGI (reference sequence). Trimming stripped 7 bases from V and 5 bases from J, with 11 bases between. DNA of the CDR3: TGTGCCAGCATGTCGGAGGGGAATGAAAAACTGTTTTTT. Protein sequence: CASMSEGNEKLFF.

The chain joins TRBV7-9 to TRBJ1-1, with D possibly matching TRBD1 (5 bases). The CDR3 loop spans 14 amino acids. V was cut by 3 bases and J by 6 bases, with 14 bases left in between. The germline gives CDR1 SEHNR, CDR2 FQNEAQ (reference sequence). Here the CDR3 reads CASSLGREGAEAFF. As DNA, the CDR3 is TGTGCCAGCAGCTTGGGCAGGGAGGGAGCTGAAGCTTTCTTT.

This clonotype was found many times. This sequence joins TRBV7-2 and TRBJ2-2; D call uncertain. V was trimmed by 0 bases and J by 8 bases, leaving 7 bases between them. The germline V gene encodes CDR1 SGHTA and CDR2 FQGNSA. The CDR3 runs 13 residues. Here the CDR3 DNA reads TGTGCCAGCAGCTTAGCGAAGAGTGGGGAGCTGTTTTTT. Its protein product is CASSLAKSGELFF.

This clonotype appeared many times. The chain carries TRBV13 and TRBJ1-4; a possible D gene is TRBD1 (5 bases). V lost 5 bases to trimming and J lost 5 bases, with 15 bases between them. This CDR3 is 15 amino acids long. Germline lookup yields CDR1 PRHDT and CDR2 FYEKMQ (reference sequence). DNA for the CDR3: TGTGCCAGCAGCGCCGCCGGGACGGGAAATGAAAAACTGTTTTTT. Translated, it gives CASSAAGTGNEKLFF.

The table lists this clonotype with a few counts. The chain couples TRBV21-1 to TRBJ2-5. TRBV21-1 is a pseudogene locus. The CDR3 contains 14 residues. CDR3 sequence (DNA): TGTGCCAGCAGCAAATGTAAGGGTGAAGAGACCCAGTACTTC. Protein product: CASSKCKGEETQYF.

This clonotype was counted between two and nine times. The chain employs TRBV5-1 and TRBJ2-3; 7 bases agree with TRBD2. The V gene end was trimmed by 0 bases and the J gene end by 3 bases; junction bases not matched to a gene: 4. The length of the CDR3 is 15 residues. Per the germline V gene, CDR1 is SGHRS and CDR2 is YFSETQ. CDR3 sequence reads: CASSLVAGMTDTQYF. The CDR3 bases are TGCGCCAGCAGCTTGGTAGCGGGTATGACAGATACGCAGTATTTT.

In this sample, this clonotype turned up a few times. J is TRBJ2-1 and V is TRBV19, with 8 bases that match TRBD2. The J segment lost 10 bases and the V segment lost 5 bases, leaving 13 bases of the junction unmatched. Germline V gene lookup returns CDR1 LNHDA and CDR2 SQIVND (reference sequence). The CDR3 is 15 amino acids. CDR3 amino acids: CASSSLRGGAREQFF. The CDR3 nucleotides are TGTGCCAGTAGTTCCCTTCGGGGGGGAGCCCGGGAGCAGTTCTTC.

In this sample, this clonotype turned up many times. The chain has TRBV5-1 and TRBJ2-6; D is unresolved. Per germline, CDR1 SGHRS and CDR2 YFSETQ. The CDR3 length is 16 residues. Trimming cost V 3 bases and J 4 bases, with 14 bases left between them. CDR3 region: CASSYSQVAGANVLTF. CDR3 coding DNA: TGCGCCAGCAGCTACAGTCAAGTGGCCGGGGCCAACGTCCTGACTTTC.

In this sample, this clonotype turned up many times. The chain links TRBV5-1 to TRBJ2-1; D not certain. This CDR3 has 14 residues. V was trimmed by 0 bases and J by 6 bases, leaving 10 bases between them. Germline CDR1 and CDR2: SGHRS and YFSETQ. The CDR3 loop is CASSLAGQPNEQFF. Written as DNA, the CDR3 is TGCGCCAGCAGCTTGGCGGGCCAACCCAATGAGCAGTTCTTC.

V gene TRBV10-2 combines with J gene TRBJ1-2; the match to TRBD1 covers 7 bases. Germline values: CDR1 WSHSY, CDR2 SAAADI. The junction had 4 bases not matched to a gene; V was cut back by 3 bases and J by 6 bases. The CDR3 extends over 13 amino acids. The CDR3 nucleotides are TGCGCCAGCAGTGAACAGGGGTGGAATGGCTACACCTTC. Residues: CASSEQGWNGYTF.

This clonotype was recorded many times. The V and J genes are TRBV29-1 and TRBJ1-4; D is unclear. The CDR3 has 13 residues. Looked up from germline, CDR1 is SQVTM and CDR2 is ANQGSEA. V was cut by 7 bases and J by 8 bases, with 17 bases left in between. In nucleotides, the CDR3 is TGCAGCGCCGAGAGGACCCAAGGGGAAAAACTGTTTTTT. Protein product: CSAERTQGEKLFF.

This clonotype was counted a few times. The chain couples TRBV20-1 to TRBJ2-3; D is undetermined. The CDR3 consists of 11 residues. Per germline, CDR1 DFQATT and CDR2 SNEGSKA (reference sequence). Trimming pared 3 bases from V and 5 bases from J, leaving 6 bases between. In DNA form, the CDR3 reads TGCAGTGCTAGCCTCAGAGATACGCAGTATTTT. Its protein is CSASLRDTQYF.

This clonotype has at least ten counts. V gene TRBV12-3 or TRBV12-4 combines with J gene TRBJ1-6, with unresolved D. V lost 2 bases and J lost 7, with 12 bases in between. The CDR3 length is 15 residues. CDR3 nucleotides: TGTGCCAGCAGTTTAAAGGGCACCGCAAATTCACCCCTCCACTTT. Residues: CASSLKGTANSPLHF.

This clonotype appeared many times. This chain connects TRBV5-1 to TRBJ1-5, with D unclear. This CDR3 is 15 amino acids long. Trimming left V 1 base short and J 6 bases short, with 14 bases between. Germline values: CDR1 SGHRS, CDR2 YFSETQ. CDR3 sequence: CASSLMGEVSQPQHF. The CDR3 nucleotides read TGCGCCAGCAGCTTGATGGGTGAGGTGAGTCAGCCCCAGCATTTT.

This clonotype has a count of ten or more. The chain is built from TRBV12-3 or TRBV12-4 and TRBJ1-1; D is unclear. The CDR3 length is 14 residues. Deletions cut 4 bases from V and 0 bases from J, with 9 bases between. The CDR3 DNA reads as TGTGCCAGCAGTTCAGACCCTATGAACACTGAAGCTTTCTTT. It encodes CASSSDPMNTEAFF.

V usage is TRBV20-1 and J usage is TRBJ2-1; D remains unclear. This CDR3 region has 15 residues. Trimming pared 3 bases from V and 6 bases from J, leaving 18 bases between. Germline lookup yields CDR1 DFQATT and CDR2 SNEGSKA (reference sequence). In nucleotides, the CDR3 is TGCAGTGCTAGTGTCTGGGATCGGAATGGCAATGAGCAGTTCTTC. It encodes CSASVWDRNGNEQFF.

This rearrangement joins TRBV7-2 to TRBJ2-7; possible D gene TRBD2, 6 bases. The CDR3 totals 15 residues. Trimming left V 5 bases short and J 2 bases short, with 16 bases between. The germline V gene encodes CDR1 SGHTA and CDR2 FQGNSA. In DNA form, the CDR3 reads TGTGCCAGCAGCCCCGGGAGCCTTTCCCCCTACGAGCAGTACTTC. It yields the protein CASSPGSLSPYEQYF.

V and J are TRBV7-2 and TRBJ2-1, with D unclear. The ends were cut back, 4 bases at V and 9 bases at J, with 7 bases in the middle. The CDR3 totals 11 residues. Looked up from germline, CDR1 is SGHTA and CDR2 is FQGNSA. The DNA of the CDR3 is TGTGCCAGCAGCTCCGTGATTGAGCAGTTCTTC. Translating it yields CASSSVIEQFF.

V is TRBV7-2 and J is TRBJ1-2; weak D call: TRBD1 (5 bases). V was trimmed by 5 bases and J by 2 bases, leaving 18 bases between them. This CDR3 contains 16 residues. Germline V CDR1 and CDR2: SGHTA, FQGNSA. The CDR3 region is CASSPWLVSGNYGYTF. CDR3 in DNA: TGTGCCAGCAGCCCCTGGTTGGTGTCAGGGAACTATGGCTACACCTTC.

CDR3 bases: TGTGCCAGCAGCCCTGGGCTCTTCACAGATACGCAGTATTTT. It is translated as CASSPGLFTDTQYF. V and J are TRBV5-5 and TRBJ2-3; no clear D. Germline CDR1 is SGHKS and CDR2 is YYEKEE (reference sequence). Trimming cost V 4 bases and J 2 bases, with 11 bases left between them. This CDR3 region has 14 residues.